Following are 9 T cell receptor beta chains from one sample sequenced in a study of PD-L1 blockade in urothelial cancer. Only in-frame clones appear in the TCRdb table, and some are missing; sequencing was by immunoSEQ multiplex PCR. The sample shows some 24,000 clones, roughly 80% of them seen only once. The starting material was PBMCs, obtained around atezolizumab (anti-PD-L1) treatment. The receptors originated from a man aged 65-85 years with urothelial cancer.

The chain has TRBV11-1 and TRBJ2-3; D unclear. V dropped 0 bases and J dropped 0 bases, with 7 bases sitting between them. Germline CDR1 reads SGHAT; CDR2 reads FQDESV (reference sequence). CDR3 length: 15 residues. As DNA, the CDR3 is TGTGCCAGCAGCTTAGCACTACCTAGCACAGATACGCAGTATTTT. Protein product: CASSLALPSTDTQYF.

The chain combines TRBV28 with TRBJ1-2; possible D gene TRBD1, 5 bases. Germline V gene sequence: CDR1 MDHEN, CDR2 SYDVKM. This CDR3 region has 16 residues. For the CDR3, the DNA is TGTGCGTCACATCGGGGAGGGACCCCGGACCCCTATGGCTACACCTTC. Protein: CASHRGGTPDPYGYTF.

The chain recombines TRBV5-1 with TRBJ2-7; possibly TRBD1 for D (6 bases). The CDR3 has 15 amino acids. Germline CDR1 is SGHRS and CDR2 is YFSETQ. V gave up 4 bases and J gave up 3 bases, with 17 bases separating them. This CDR3 is CASSKGGVVDYEQYF. Here the CDR3 DNA reads TGCGCCAGCAGCAAAGGGGGAGTGGTGGACTACGAGCAGTACTTC.

The genes are TRBV4-3 and TRBJ2-2; 9 bases are a match to TRBD2. In germline, CDR1 is LGHNA, CDR2 YSLEER. This CDR3 is 16 amino acids long. J was trimmed by 0 bases and V by 3 bases; bases with no gene match: 2. The CDR3 DNA reads as TGCGCCAGCAGCCACACTAGCGGGTCGAACACCGGGGAGCTGTTTTTT. This translates into CASSHTSGSNTGELFF.

The chain has TRBV27 and TRBJ2-1; 9 bases line up with TRBD1. The CDR3 covers 14 residues. J was trimmed by 5 bases and V by 5 bases; bases with no gene match: 4. Germline-derived CDR1 and CDR2 are MNHEY and SMNVEV (reference sequence). The CDR3 sequence is CASSLRDRDNEQFF. The CDR3 nucleotides are TGTGCCAGCAGTCTCCGGGACAGGGACAATGAGCAGTTCTTC.

The chain is built from TRBV19 and TRBJ2-3, with D tentatively TRBD1 (5 bases). CDR1 and CDR2 (germline): LNHDA, SQIVND (reference sequence). This CDR3 is 12 amino acids long. V was clipped by 4 bases and J by 9 bases, with 11 bases between them. The DNA for the CDR3 is TGTGCCAGTAGTAGGGGCTTGGAGACGCAGTATTTT. Translating it yields CASSRGLETQYF.

This clone was picked up one time. The chain employs TRBV6-4 and TRBJ2-2; possibly TRBD2 for D (5 bases). Germline CDR1 MRHNA, CDR2 SNTAGT. Trimming took off 5 bases at V and 6 bases at J, with 10 bases between the two ends. This CDR3 is built from 13 residues. In DNA form, the CDR3 reads TGTGCCAGCAGTCCCATGGAGGCCGGGGAGCTGTTTTTT. This gives the protein CASSPMEAGELFF.

V is TRBV18 and J is TRBJ1-5; 7 bases align to TRBD1. With 3 bases clipped from V and 4 bases from J, the junction kept 6 bases outside the gene matches. Per the germline V gene, CDR1 is KGHSH and CDR2 is LQKENI. CDR3 length equals 15 residues. The CDR3 DNA reads TGTGCCAGCTCACCCGGGACAGAGAGAAATCAGCCCCAGCATTTT. Translating it yields CASSPGTERNQPQHF.

This clone has only a few counts. J is TRBJ2-2 and V is TRBV5-1, with TRBD1 as a possible D gene (5 bases). This CDR3 contains 16 residues. Germline V gives CDR1 SGHRS, CDR2 YFSETQ. Deletions cut 4 bases from V and 0 bases from J, with 13 bases between. DNA of the CDR3: TGCGCCAGCAGCCCCAGGGTAGGTTCGAACACCGGGGAGCTGTTTTTT. It is translated as CASSPRVGSNTGELFF.